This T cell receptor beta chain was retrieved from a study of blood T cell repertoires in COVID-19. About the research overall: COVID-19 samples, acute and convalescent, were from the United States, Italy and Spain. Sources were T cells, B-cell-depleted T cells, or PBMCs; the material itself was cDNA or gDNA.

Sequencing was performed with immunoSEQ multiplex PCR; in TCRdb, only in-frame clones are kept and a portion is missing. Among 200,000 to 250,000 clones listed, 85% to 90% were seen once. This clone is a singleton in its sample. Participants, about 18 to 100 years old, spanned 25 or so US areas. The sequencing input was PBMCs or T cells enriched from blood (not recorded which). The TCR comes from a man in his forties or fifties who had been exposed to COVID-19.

The DNA for the CDR3 is TGTGCCACCAGTGAGGAGGGGCTGCCCCAGCATTTT. It specifies CATSEEGLPQHF. V gene TRBV24-1 combines with J gene TRBJ1-5, with D perhaps matching TRBD1 (5 bases). CDR3 length: 12 residues. From germline, CDR1 is KGHDR and CDR2 SFDVKD. The V and J ends lost 4 bases and 9 bases respectively, with 9 bases between them.